This T cell receptor beta chain comes out of a study of blood T cell repertoires in COVID-19 (TCRdb year 2020). Background on the whole study: The collaborator samples originated in the United States, Italy and Spain and spanned the acute and convalescent phases of COVID-19. The material from the prospective study consisted of cDNA or gDNA derived from T cells, B-cell-depleted T cells, or PBMCs. The repertoires were made available in a free public database intended to serve as a resource for research on the immune response to SARS-CoV-2. The samples were drawn from the first 160 participants of the ongoing ImmuneRACE study and from under 1,500 subjects provided by 6 global collaborators. Where available, HLA class I and class II types were obtained from metadata supplied by the sample provider rather than from assay-based typing. A de-identified subject ID, COVID-19 status, age in years and sex were almost always included in the sample metadata. The dataset comprised deeply sampled blood TCRbeta repertoires from subjects exposed to, actively infected with, or recovered from COVID-19.

Remarks on this clone: The clone's antigen remains unknown. One base away there is no much larger clone; base qualities are not given.

The collaborating institutions used their own protocols to collect whole blood in K2EDTA tubes. For TCRbeta analysis, collaborator samples were shipped as frozen whole blood, as isolated PBMCs, or as DNA extracted from either sample type. The immunoSEQ Assay, a bias-controlled multiplex PCR, was used to amplify TCRbeta CDR3 regions from genomic DNA. On the authors' methods: The number of nucleated cells in each sample was estimated from the amplification of reference gene primers within the assay. To quantify the absolute abundance of each unique TCRbeta CDR3 rearrangement, sequence reads were collapsed and filtered. For each sample, productive Simpson clonality was calculated as the square root of Simpson's diversity index over productive rearrangements. TCRdb took this table from immuneACCESS and kept in-frame rearrangements with V and J called. Such tables lack part of the clones; where checked against another copy, unresolved V genes explain under half of the gap, and the rest is unexplained. V and J calls and clone size are those listed in that table; D and trimming were worked out from the DNA. For this sample the table gives approximately 30,000 clones, of which around nine tenths were detected only once. Clones ranked in the top ten supply roughly 26% of the sample.

General findings and caveats noted by the study authors: The amount of clinical and demographic metadata varied by source and participant and was provided uncurated.

The receptor's source is a human donor in a cohort sampled during active COVID-19. Material: peripheral blood.

The nucleotide sequence reads TGTGCCAGCAGTTCTTTGGCCAATCAGCCCCAGCATTTT. It codes for CASSSLANQPQHF. Recombination joined TRBV6-5 with TRBJ1-5; the D gene cannot be resolved reliably. CDR1 and CDR2, per the germline V gene, are MNHEY and SVGAGI. The cysteine opens and the phenylalanine closes a CDR3 of 13 amino acids. The kept DNA is CDR3 alone, 39 bases in frame from the first base. V drops 4 bases and J drops 3 bases, leaving 7 bases in between.